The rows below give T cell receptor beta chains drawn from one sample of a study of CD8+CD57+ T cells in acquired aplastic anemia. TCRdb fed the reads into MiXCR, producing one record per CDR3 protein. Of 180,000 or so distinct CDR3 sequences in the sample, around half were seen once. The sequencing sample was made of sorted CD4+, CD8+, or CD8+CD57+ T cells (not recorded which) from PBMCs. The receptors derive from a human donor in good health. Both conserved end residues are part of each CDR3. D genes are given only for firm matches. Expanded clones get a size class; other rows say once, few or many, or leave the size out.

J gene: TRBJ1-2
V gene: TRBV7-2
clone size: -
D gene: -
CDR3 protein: CASSTLTRNYGYTF
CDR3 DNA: TGTGCCAGCAGCACCCTCACACGGAACTATGGCTACACCTTC

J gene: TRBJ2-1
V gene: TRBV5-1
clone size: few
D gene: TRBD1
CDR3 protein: CASSPQGAVYNEQFF
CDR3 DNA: TGCGCCAGCAGCCCTCAGGGGGCGGTCTACAATGAGCAGTTCTTC

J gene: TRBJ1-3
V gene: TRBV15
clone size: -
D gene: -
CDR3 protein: CATSTGTGLSGNTIYF
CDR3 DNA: TGTGCCACCAGCACCGGCACAGGCCTCTCTGGAAACACCATATATTTT

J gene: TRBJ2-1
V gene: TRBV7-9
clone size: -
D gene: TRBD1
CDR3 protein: CASRSDRENEQFF
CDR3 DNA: TGTGCCAGCAGATCAGACAGGGAAAATGAGCAGTTCTTC

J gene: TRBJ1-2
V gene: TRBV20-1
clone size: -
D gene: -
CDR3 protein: CSASAGDGYTF
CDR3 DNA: TGCAGTGCTAGTGCGGGGGACGGCTACACCTTC

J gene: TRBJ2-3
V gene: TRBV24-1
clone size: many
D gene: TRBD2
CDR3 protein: CATSEQAGADTDTQYF
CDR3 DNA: TGTGCCACCAGTGAACAAGCGGGAGCGGACACAGATACGCAGTATTTT

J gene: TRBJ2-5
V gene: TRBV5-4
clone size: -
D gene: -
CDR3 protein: CASSKTHQTGETQYF
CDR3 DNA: TGTGCCAGCAGCAAGACCCACCAAACGGGAGAGACCCAGTACTTC

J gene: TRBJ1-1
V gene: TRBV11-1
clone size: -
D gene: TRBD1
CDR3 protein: CASSLPQGARGTEAFF
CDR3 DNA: TGTGCCAGCAGCTTACCCCAGGGGGCGCGGGGCACTGAAGCTTTCTTT

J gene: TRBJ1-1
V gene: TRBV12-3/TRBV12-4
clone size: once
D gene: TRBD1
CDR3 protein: CASSDRVSTEAFF
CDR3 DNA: TGTGCCAGCAGTGACAGGGTGAGCACTGAAGCTTTCTTT

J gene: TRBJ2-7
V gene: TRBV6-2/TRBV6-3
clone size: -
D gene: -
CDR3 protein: CSSIYSIVTYEQYF
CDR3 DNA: TGTTCCAGCATTTACTCCATCGTAACCTACGAGCAGTACTTC

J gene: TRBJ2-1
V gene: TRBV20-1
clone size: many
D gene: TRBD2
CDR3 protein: CSATVRTSGYYNEQFF
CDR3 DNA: TGCAGTGCTACAGTTAGGACTAGCGGGTATTACAATGAGCAGTTCTTC